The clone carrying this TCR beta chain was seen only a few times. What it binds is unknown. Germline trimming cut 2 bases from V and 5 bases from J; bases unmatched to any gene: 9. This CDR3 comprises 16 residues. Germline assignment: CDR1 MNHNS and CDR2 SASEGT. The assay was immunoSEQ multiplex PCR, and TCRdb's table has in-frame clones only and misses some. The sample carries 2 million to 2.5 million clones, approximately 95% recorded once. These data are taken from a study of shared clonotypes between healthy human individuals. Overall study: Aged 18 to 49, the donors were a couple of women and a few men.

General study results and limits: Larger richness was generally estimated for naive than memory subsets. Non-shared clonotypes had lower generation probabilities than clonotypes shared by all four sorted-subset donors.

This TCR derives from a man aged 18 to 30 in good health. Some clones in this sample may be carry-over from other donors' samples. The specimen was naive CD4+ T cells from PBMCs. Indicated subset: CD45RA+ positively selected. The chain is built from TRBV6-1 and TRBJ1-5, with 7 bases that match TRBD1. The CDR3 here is CASSEHLRQGHQPQHF. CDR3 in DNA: TGTGCCAGCAGTGAACATTTACGACAGGGACATCAGCCCCAGCATTTT.